Below are 31 T cell receptor beta chains sequenced from a single sample in a study of blood T cell repertoires in COVID-19 (TCRdb year 2020). The library came from the immunoSEQ multiplex PCR assay. Drawn from immuneACCESS, this table holds only the in-frame rearrangements with V and J called that TCRdb kept. Clones are partly lost; checked studies trace under half to an unresolved V gene and leave the rest unexplained. This sample lists 40,000 to 55,000 clones; 85% to 90% were detected once. The ten largest clones add up to approximately 26% of the sample. The specimen sequenced was peripheral blood. These receptors originate from a human donor in a cohort sampled during active COVID-19.

The chain uses TRBV5-1 and TRBJ2-1; tentatively, D is TRBD2 (5 bases). The V end lost 4 bases, the J end lost 7 bases, and 15 bases lay between the germline ends. The CDR3 totals 14 residues. Germline-derived CDR1 and CDR2 are SGHRS and YFSETQ. The CDR3 DNA reads TGCGCCAGCAGCCCGGATAACAGCGGTAATGAGCAGTTCTTC. Protein sequence: CASSPDNSGNEQFF.

This clone was picked up one time. The chain joins TRBV10-3 to TRBJ2-5, with 8 bases fitting TRBD2. CDR3 length: 15 residues. Germline CDR1 reads ENHRY; CDR2 reads SYGVKD. Trimming removed 3 bases from V and 5 bases from J; junction bases left unmatched: 8. The CDR3 nucleotides are TGTGCCATCAGTGAAGGGCGGGAGGTCCGCGAGACCCAGTACTTC. It translates to CAISEGREVRETQYF.

The J gene is TRBJ2-2, the V gene TRBV6-1, with TRBD2 identical over 10 bases. The germline V gene encodes CDR1 MNHNS and CDR2 SASEGT. This CDR3 has 15 residues. Trimming at V came to 3 bases and at J to 8 bases, leaving 6 bases not matched to a gene. The CDR3 protein is CASSESGRAKGELFF. CDR3 bases: TGTGCCAGCAGTGAGAGCGGGAGGGCCAAGGGGGAGCTGTTTTTT.

The genes are TRBV21-1 and TRBJ1-2; TRBD1 is the table's D call, not checked against the DNA. TRBV21-1 is given as a pseudogene. The CDR3 loop spans 18 amino acids. CDR3: CASSKERDYIRGGRGYTF. The CDR3 region has the DNA TGTGCCAGCAGCAAAGAACGGGATTATATCAGGGGTGGTCGGGGCTACACCTTC.

V gene TRBV10-3 combines with J gene TRBJ2-5; tentative D call: TRBD2 (6 bases). The CDR3 spans 17 residues. CDR1 is ENHRY, CDR2 SYGVKD, per germline. V shed 5 bases and J shed 1 base, with 20 bases lying between them. CDR3 sequence (DNA): TGTGCCATCAGTACCCGGGGGAGCGCGAGGTCCCAAGAGACCCAGTACTTC. This sequence encodes CAISTRGSARSQETQYF.

The chain employs TRBV5-6 and TRBJ2-5, with a weak D call TRBD1 (6 bases). This CDR3 is 14 amino acids long. Trimming left V 3 bases short and J 3 bases short, with 12 bases between. Germline V gives CDR1 SGHDT, CDR2 YYEEEE. CDR3 nucleotide sequence: TGTGCCAGCAGCTCGCTGGCAGGGGAAGAGACCCAGTACTTC. It translates to CASSSLAGEETQYF.

The gene calls are TRBV3-1 (or the pseudogene TRBV3-2) and TRBJ2-1, with 7 positions matching TRBD2. The germline CDR1 and CDR2 sequences are LGHDT and YNNKEL (reference sequence). Unmatched junction bases numbered 1, after V lost 1 base and J lost 1 base. The CDR3 has 15 amino acids. Here the CDR3 reads CASSQAGGSYNEQFF. The CDR3 nucleotides are TGTGCCAGCAGCCAAGCGGGAGGTTCCTACAATGAGCAGTTCTTC.

The chain carries TRBV12-3 or TRBV12-4 and TRBJ2-5; perhaps TRBD2 as D (5 bases). The CDR3 totals 13 residues. V lost 1 base and J lost 7, with 10 bases in between. As DNA, the CDR3 is TGTGCCAGCAGTTTAGTGGCAGAGGGGACCCAGTACTTC. Its translation: CASSLVAEGTQYF.

This clone appeared once. The chain links TRBV9 to TRBJ2-3, with 7 bases fitting TRBD1. The CDR3 is 15 amino acids. Germline V gene sequence: CDR1 SGDLS, CDR2 YYNGEE. With V trimmed by 4 bases and J by 3 bases, 8 bases remained unmatched. CDR3 coding DNA: TGTGCCAGCAGCCTTCAGGGGGAAGGGACAGATACGCAGTATTTT. It yields the protein CASSLQGEGTDTQYF.

CDR3 sequence (DNA): TGTGCCAGCAGTACCAGAAGGGGGTCTTACAATGAGCAGTTCTTC. It translates to CASSTRRGSYNEQFF. The J gene is TRBJ2-1, the V gene TRBV27; possibly TRBD1 for D (6 bases). CDR1 is MNHEY and CDR2 is SMNVEV in the germline V gene (reference sequence). The V end lost 5 bases, the J end lost 4 bases, and 15 bases lay between the germline ends. This CDR3 has 15 residues.

As concerns this clone: A junction end diverges from the germline sequence, so it may reflect a read error. The CDR3 is CASSPLAGGAHF. The CDR3 nucleotides are TGTGCCAGCAGTCCCTTAGCGGGAGGCGCTCATTTT. This chain links TRBV12-3 or TRBV12-4 with TRBJ2-3, with 10 positions matching TRBD2. This CDR3 comprises 12 residues.

The J gene is TRBJ1-5, the V gene TRBV5-1; no reliable D call. V dropped 3 bases and J dropped 4 bases, with 8 bases sitting between them. CDR1 and CDR2 from the germline V gene are SGHRS and YFSETQ. This CDR3 has 13 amino acids. The CDR3 spells CASSSTVNQPQHF. The CDR3 bases are TGCGCCAGCAGCTCTACAGTGAATCAGCCCCAGCATTTT.

The rearrangement links TRBV4-1 to TRBJ1-4; D might be TRBD1 (5 bases). The germline V and J ends were trimmed by 2 bases and 8 bases, with 12 bases remaining between them. Germline values: CDR1 MGHRA, CDR2 YSYEKL. This CDR3 is built from 14 residues. The CDR3 spells CASSQRGEEEKLFF. The CDR3 DNA follows: TGCGCCAGCAGCCAAAGGGGTGAAGAAGAAAAACTGTTTTTT.

V and J are TRBV27 and TRBJ2-2; 15 positions match TRBD2. Trimming cost V 5 bases and J 5 bases; bases outside gene matches: 6. There are 17 residues in the CDR3. CDR1 is MNHEY and CDR2 is SMNVEV in the germline V gene (reference sequence). The CDR3 nucleotides read TGTGCCAGCAGTCCCCGCGGACTAGCGGGGGGGACCGGGGAGCTGTTTTTT. Translating it yields CASSPRGLAGGTGELFF.

V gene TRBV30 combines with J gene TRBJ1-3, with 7 positions matching TRBD1. The trim removed 5 bases at V and 1 base at J, leaving 5 bases unmatched. The CDR3 length is 14 residues. CDR1 and CDR2 (germline): GTSNPN, SVGIG (reference sequence). CDR3 sequence reads: CAWLRGRSGNTIYF. The CDR3 nucleotides read TGTGCCTGGCTGAGGGGGCGATCTGGAAACACCATATATTTT.

The chain combines TRBV15 with TRBJ2-1; D is perhaps TRBD1 (5 bases). Trimming stripped 0 bases from V and 0 bases from J, with 6 bases between. CDR1 is LNHNV and CDR2 is YYDKDF in the germline V gene (reference sequence). This CDR3 has 15 amino acids. CDR3 DNA: TGTGCCACCAGCAGAGATAGGGGCTCCTACAATGAGCAGTTCTTC. Translation gives CATSRDRGSYNEQFF. Variable domain in full (rest from reference TRBV15 and TRBJ2-1): DAMVIQNPRYQVTQFGKPVTLSCSQTLNHNVMYWYQQKSSQAPKLLFHYYDKDFNNEADTPDNFQSRRPNTSFCFLDIRSPGLGDTAMYLCATSRDRGSYNEQFFGPGTRLTVL.

This chain links TRBV5-1 with TRBJ2-5; 10 bases map to TRBD2. Germline CDR1 and CDR2: SGHRS and YFSETQ. The CDR3 has 16 amino acids. The V segment lost 5 bases and the J segment 5 bases; nucleotides outside the gene matches: 12. In DNA form, the CDR3 reads TGCGCCAGCAGAGAGTTAGCGGGAGGACAAGGGGAGACCCAGTACTTC. This sequence encodes CASRELAGGQGETQYF.

The chain employs TRBV4-1 and TRBJ1-6, with 8 bases lining up with TRBD1. After removal of 4 bases from V and 0 bases from J, the junction contained 5 bases not matched to a gene. Germline values: CDR1 MGHRA, CDR2 YSYEKL. The length of the CDR3 is 17 residues. The CDR3 protein is CASSPETGGSYNSPLHF. The CDR3 coding sequence is TGCGCCAGCAGCCCGGAAACAGGGGGCTCCTATAATTCACCCCTCCACTTT.

This chain uses TRBV7-3 with TRBJ2-5; 16 bases are shared with TRBD2. The CDR3 length is 16 residues. V gave up 4 bases and J gave up 3 bases; unmatched junction bases: 2. Germline CDR1 and CDR2: SGHTA and FQGTGA. In nucleotides, the CDR3 is TGTGCCAGCAGCTGGGGACTAGCGGGAGGGAAAGAGACCCAGTACTTC. Amino acid sequence: CASSWGLAGGKETQYF.

The chain employs TRBV4-1 and TRBJ2-1; the D gene is possibly TRBD2 (6 bases). The V and J ends lost 0 bases and 7 bases respectively, with 19 bases between them. Per germline, CDR1 MGHRA and CDR2 YSYEKL. The CDR3 loop spans 17 amino acids. For the CDR3, the DNA is TGCGCCAGCAGCCAAGACCCGGGACTCTGGACGGGGAATGAGCAGTTCTTC. This sequence encodes CASSQDPGLWTGNEQFF.

The rearrangement links TRBV5-8 to TRBJ2-2, with a weak D call TRBD1 (6 bases). With 2 bases removed from V and 4 bases from J, the gap between germline ends came to 9 bases. Germline assignment: CDR1 SGHTS and CDR2 YDEGEE. This CDR3 region has 14 residues. CDR3 nucleotide sequence: TGTGCCAGCAGCTTTAGAGGGGGCACCGGGGAGCTGTTTTTT. Its translation: CASSFRGGTGELFF.

The chain recombines TRBV2 with TRBJ1-4; 9 nucleotides line up with TRBD1. CDR1 is SNHLY, CDR2 FYNNEI, per germline. The CDR3 is made up of 15 amino acids. V lost 4 bases, J lost 7 bases, and 7 bases stayed unmatched. The CDR3: CASSVTGGVGEKLFF. DNA for the CDR3: TGTGCCAGCAGTGTAACAGGGGGCGTCGGTGAAAAACTGTTTTTT.

V and J are TRBV27 and TRBJ2-7, with 7 bases matching TRBD2. With 2 bases clipped from V and 2 bases from J, the junction kept 6 bases outside the gene matches. The length of the CDR3 is 15 residues. Germline-derived CDR1 and CDR2 are MNHEY and SMNVEV (reference sequence). CDR3 nucleotides: TGTGCCAGCAGTTTAGAACGGGGGGTTCCCTACGAGCAGTACTTC. The encoded protein is CASSLERGVPYEQYF.

This chain connects TRBV2 to TRBJ1-4; 9 positions match TRBD1. The CDR3 sequence is 15 residues long. J gave up 8 bases and V 6 bases, and 10 bases lay outside the gene matches. Germline V gives CDR1 SNHLY, CDR2 FYNNEI. As DNA, the CDR3 is TGTGCCAGCAGGAAACGGACAGGGGAGGAGGAAAAACTGTTTTTT. Its translation is CASRKRTGEEEKLFF.

CDR3 region: CASSLRQGRGEQFF. CDR3 DNA: TGTGCCAGCAGTTTGAGACAGGGGCGGGGTGAGCAGTTCTTC. The rearrangement joins TRBV28 to TRBJ2-1, with 8 bases fitting TRBD1. CDR1 MDHEN and CDR2 SYDVKM come from the germline V gene. This CDR3 comprises 14 residues. V was clipped by 3 bases and J by 9 bases; unmatched bases: 7.

This chain uses TRBV24-1 with TRBJ2-5, with 12 bases identical to TRBD2. This CDR3 contains 18 residues. Losses at the gene ends were 0 bases for V and 5 bases for J; bases not matched to a gene: 9. CDR1 and CDR2 (germline): KGHDR, SFDVKD. CDR3 nucleotide sequence: TGTGCCACCAGTGATTTGCCTAGCGGGGGGGTCGCCCGGGAGACCCAGTACTTC. Translating it yields CATSDLPSGGVARETQYF.

This chain joins TRBV19 and TRBJ1-5; D ambiguous. The CDR3 has 15 residues. Germline loops: CDR1 LNHDA, CDR2 SQIVND (reference sequence). V shed 3 bases and J shed 5 bases, with 14 bases lying between them. The CDR3 loop reads CASSIDTATYQPQHF. The CDR3 DNA follows: TGTGCCAGTAGTATCGACACGGCCACCTATCAGCCCCAGCATTTT.

This clone was recorded a few times. The chain recombines TRBV7-2 with TRBJ2-1, with TRBD1 matching over 8 bases. The V segment lost 0 bases and the J segment 6 bases; nucleotides outside the gene matches: 1. The V gene's germline CDR1 is SGHTA and CDR2 FQGNSA. This CDR3 has 14 amino acids. The CDR3 DNA is TGTGCCAGCAGCTTAGCGGGACAGGTCAATGAGCAGTTCTTC. This sequence encodes CASSLAGQVNEQFF.

The chain has TRBV24-1 and TRBJ1-1; D gene uncertain. The CDR3 sequence is 17 residues long. Germline V gene lookup returns CDR1 KGHDR and CDR2 SFDVKD. Trimming cost V 6 bases and J 4 bases, with 23 bases left between them. CDR3 bases: TGTGCCACCAGTCTCCGCATCTCGGACCGGGGAGGCACTGAAGCTTTCTTT. This codes for CATSLRISDRGGTEAFF.

The V gene is TRBV15, the J gene TRBJ1-2; 7 positions match TRBD1. CDR1 and CDR2 (germline): LNHNV, YYDKDF (reference sequence). V gave up 3 bases and J gave up 7 bases; unmatched junction bases: 14. The CDR3 covers 16 residues. CDR3 amino acids: CATSSPIPRGASGYTF. The CDR3 DNA reads TGTGCCACCAGCAGTCCAATCCCCAGGGGGGCGAGTGGCTACACCTTC.

The V gene is TRBV5-1, the J gene TRBJ2-3, with D perhaps matching TRBD2 (5 bases). V lost 0 bases and J lost 4, with 12 bases in between. Germline V gene lookup returns CDR1 SGHRS and CDR2 YFSETQ. CDR3 length: 15 amino acids. The CDR3 loop reads CASSLGTPGADTQYF. CDR3 bases: TGCGCCAGCAGCTTGGGGACTCCCGGGGCAGATACGCAGTATTTT.